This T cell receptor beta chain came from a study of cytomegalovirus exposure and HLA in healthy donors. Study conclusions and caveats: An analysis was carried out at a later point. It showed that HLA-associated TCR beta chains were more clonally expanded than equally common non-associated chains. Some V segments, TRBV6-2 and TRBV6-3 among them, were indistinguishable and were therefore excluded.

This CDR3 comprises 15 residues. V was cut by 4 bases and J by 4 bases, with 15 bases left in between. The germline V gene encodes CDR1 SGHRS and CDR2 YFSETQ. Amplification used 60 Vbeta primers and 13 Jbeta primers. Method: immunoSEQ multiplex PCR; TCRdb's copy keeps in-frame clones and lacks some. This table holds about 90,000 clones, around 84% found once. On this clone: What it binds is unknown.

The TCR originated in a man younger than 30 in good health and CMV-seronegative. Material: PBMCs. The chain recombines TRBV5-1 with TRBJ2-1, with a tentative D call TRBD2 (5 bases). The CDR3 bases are TGCGCCAGCAGCCTCGGGGTCTTTGGGTACAATGAGCAGTTCTTC. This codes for CASSLGVFGYNEQFF.